A selection of T cell receptor beta chains follows, all from one sample in a study of T-cell reconstitution after alpha-beta-depleted transplantation in children. MiXCR, run by TCRdb on the PCR reads, gives a single entry per CDR3 protein. Found here are 800,000 to 1,000,000 distinct CDR3 sequences, about 26% of them singletons; the top ten hold over 25%. The sequencing used PBMCs, mostly from graft donor cells, collected 360 days after TCRalphabeta/CD19-depleted stem cell transplant. These receptor sequences come from a boy in the first two years of life who had a stem cell transplant for SCID, so the T cells may come from the graft donor. The CDR3 runs from the conserved cysteine through the conserved F or W. The D gene is left open where the match is weak. Where a row states a size, it is once, few, many or the class of an expanded clone; other rows omit it.

d_call cdr3_length clone_size j_call v_call cdr3_nt cdr3_aa
. 14 . TRBJ2-5 TRBV12-5 TGTGCTAGTGGCGGTAGTGAAGAACAAGAGACCCAGTACTTC CASGGSEEQETQYF
TRBD2 16 . TRBJ2-3 TRBV9 TGTGCCAGCAGCGTAATGGGACTAGTGTTAGCAGATACGCAGTATTTT CASSVMGLVLADTQYF
. 16 . TRBJ2-1 TRBV11-2 TGTGCCAGCAGCTTCGGGGGAAATCCATCCTACAATGAGCAGTTCTTC CASSFGGNPSYNEQFF
. 15 few TRBJ1-4 TRBV7-9 TGTGCCAGCAGCCCACGGGGGACCCCGGGTGAAAAACTGTTTTTT CASSPRGTPGEKLFF
TRBD1 13 few TRBJ2-7 TRBV20-1 TGCAGTGCTAGGGGGGACAGGGCCTACGAGCAGTACTTC CSARGDRAYEQYF
. 15 . TRBJ2-1 TRBV12-3/TRBV12-4 TGTGCCAGCAGTTTGGGGCTCCCGTTAGACAATGAGCAGTTCTTC CASSLGLPLDNEQFF
. 14 few TRBJ2-7 TRBV5-1 TGCGCCAGCAGCTGGACGGCGGGGATATACGAGCAGTACTTC CASSWTAGIYEQYF
. 13 few TRBJ2-3 TRBV29-1 TGCAGCGTGGGACCGGGAGGCACAGATACGCAGTATTTT CSVGPGGTDTQYF
. 15 . TRBJ2-5 TRBV7-9 TGTGCCAGCAGCTTCGCGGCCCCGAGGGAGGAGACCCAGTACTTC CASSFAAPREETQYF
. 15 . TRBJ1-5 TRBV7-1 TGTGCCAGCGGCTCAGGGCTGGGGAGCAATCAGCCCCAGCATTTT CASGSGLGSNQPQHF
. 13 few TRBJ1-4 TRBV5-6 TGTGCCAGCAGCTTGGTTTCCGGTGAAAAACTGTTTTTT CASSLVSGEKLFF
. 17 . TRBJ2-5 TRBV28 TGTGCCAGCAGTTTCCTGGGGGCTGGGCTGTACCAAGAGACCCAGTACTTC CASSFLGAGLYQETQYF
. 14 few TRBJ1-2 TRBV15 TGTGCCACCAGCAGAGATCCCAGAACAGGCGGCTACACCTTC CATSRDPRTGGYTF
TRBD2 13 . TRBJ2-5 TRBV29-1 TGCAGCGTCGTAGCGGGGGGCGGGGAGACCCAGTACTTC CSVVAGGGETQYF
. 15 few TRBJ2-1 TRBV4-1 TGCGCCAGCAGCCAAGCGTCGGCGGGGTACAATGAGCAGTTCTTC CASSQASAGYNEQFF
. 13 . TRBJ2-2 TRBV5-1 TGCGCCAGCAGTAGGAGCACCACCGGGGAGCTGTTTTTT CASSRSTTGELFF
. 15 few TRBJ2-1 TRBV9 TGTGCCAGCAGCGTTGGGGCAGGAACGGGGAATGAGCAGTTCTTC CASSVGAGTGNEQFF
. 17 . TRBJ2-7 TRBV6-5 TGTGCCAGCAGTTACGACTACCCAGGGGGGCCCTCCTACGAGCAGTACTTC CASSYDYPGGPSYEQYF
. 15 . TRBJ2-2 TRBV10-3 TGTGCCATCAGCCCGGGACAACCTAACACCGGGGAGCTGTTTTTT CAISPGQPNTGELFF
. 16 few TRBJ1-5 TRBV7-2 TGTGCCAGCAGCTTAGGACCCAGGGGAGGCAATCAGCCCCAGCATTTT CASSLGPRGGNQPQHF
TRBD2 14 . TRBJ2-2 TRBV20-1 TGCAGTGCGCCTAGCGGGGGGAACACCGGGGAGCTGTTTTTT CSAPSGGNTGELFF
. 17 few TRBJ2-3 TRBV7-9 TGTGCCAGCAACTATGCCATGGGGGAAGGAGGGACAGATACGCAGTATTTT CASNYAMGEGGTDTQYF
TRBD2 17 few TRBJ2-4 TRBV12-3/TRBV12-4 TGTGCCAGCAGTTCTGATCCCGGGACTAGCTTTCAGGGCATTCAGTACTTC CASSSDPGTSFQGIQYF
. 15 few TRBJ2-7 TRBV4-1 TGCGCCAGCAGCCAAGCCAGCGGTCCCCCCTACGAGCAGTACTTC CASSQASGPPYEQYF
. 14 . TRBJ2-7 TRBV7-2 TGTGCCAGCAGCTTAGTGGCAGGGAACCACGAGCAGTACTTC CASSLVAGNHEQYF
TRBD2 18 few TRBJ2-1 TRBV5-1 TGCGCCAGCAGCTTGAAAGGCACTAGCGGGGGGGCCTCCAATGAGCAGTTCTTC CASSLKGTSGGASNEQFF
TRBD1 13 few TRBJ1-1 TRBV24-1 TGTGCCACCAGTGAAACAGGGGGCACTGAAGCTTTCTTT CATSETGGTEAFF
. 15 . TRBJ2-7 TRBV12-3/TRBV12-4 TGTGCCAGCAGTCCTCGGGACCGCAGGACCTACGAGCAGTACTTC CASSPRDRRTYEQYF
TRBD1 14 . TRBJ2-7 TRBV6-4 TGTGCCAGCAGTGAGAGACAGGGAACCTACGAGCAGTACTTC CASSERQGTYEQYF
. 15 . TRBJ2-1 TRBV5-5 TGTGCCAGCATCGGATCAGGGGTGACCTACAATGAGCAGTTCTTC CASIGSGVTYNEQFF
. 13 few TRBJ2-7 TRBV7-3 TGTGCCAGCAGCCCTGGACAGAGACGTGAGCAGTACTTC CASSPGQRREQYF
. 14 . TRBJ1-2 TRBV28 TGTGCCAGCAGTCCCGATACGAATTGGTATGGCTACACCTTC CASSPDTNWYGYTF
. 16 . TRBJ1-1 TRBV6-1 TGTGCCAGCAGAACGGGCCTCGGAGGGATGAACACTGAAGCTTTCTTT CASRTGLGGMNTEAFF
. 14 few TRBJ1-1 TRBV12-3/TRBV12-4 TGTGCCAGCACCTGGGGGGCCGGCAACACTGAAGCTTTCTTT CASTWGAGNTEAFF
TRBD1 15 few TRBJ1-1 TRBV11-2 TGTGCCAGCAGCGTACCCGGGACAGCGGGAACTGAAGCTTTCTTT CASSVPGTAGTEAFF
. 12 few TRBJ2-1 TRBV10-2 TGCGCCACCTCTAGGGGTTTAGGTGAGCAGTTCTTC CATSRGLGEQFF
TRBD1 17 few TRBJ1-1 TRBV2 TGTGCCAGCAGTGAAGGGACAGGGGGACGGATGAACACTGAAGCTTTCTTT CASSEGTGGRMNTEAFF
. 16 many TRBJ2-1 TRBV13 TGTGCCAGCAGCGTCCGAGCTGCCAGACTACAAATGAAGCAGTTCTTC CASSVRAARLQMKQFF
. 15 few TRBJ2-3 TRBV27 TGTGCCAGCAGTGAACAGGGGAGGCTTCCGGATACGCAGTATTTT CASSEQGRLPDTQYF
. 12 . TRBJ2-1 TRBV5-1 TGCGCCAGCAGCTTGTCCACTACTGAGCAGTTCTTC CASSLSTTEQFF
TRBD2 17 once TRBJ2-1 TRBV20-1 TGCAGTGCTAGAGAGTCCAGCGGGGGGGGTTCCTACAATGAGCAGTTCTTC CSARESSGGGSYNEQFF
TRBD1 18 . TRBJ2-1 TRBV9 TGTGCCAGCAGCACATCTGGGACAGGGGATTTCTCCTACAATGAGCAGTTCTTC CASSTSGTGDFSYNEQFF
. 16 few TRBJ2-5 TRBV15 TGTGCCACCAGCAGAGATTGGGGCAGGGACTTGGAGACCCAGTACTTC CATSRDWGRDLETQYF
TRBD2 16 . TRBJ2-2 TRBV3-1 TGTGCCAGCAGCCTTCGGGGAGGGATGAACACCGGGGAGCTGTTTTTT CASSLRGGMNTGELFF
TRBD1 14 . TRBJ2-7 TRBV5-1 TGCGCCAGCAGCGCATGGGGACAGTCCTACGAGCAGTACTTC CASSAWGQSYEQYF
. 11 . TRBJ2-5 TRBV29-1 TGCAGCGTTAAATACCAAGAGACCCAGTACTTC CSVKYQETQYF
. 15 . TRBJ1-5 TRBV11-2 TGTGCCAGCAGCCCGACAGACTATAGCAATCAGCCCCAGCATTTT CASSPTDYSNQPQHF
. 13 few TRBJ1-5 TRBV27 TGTGCCAGCGCCGACTCCTCCAATCAGCCCCAGCATTTT CASADSSNQPQHF
. 15 many TRBJ1-4 TRBV25-1 TGTGCCAGCAGTGAAGGGATTTGGTCTAATGAAAAACTGTTTTTT CASSEGIWSNEKLFF
. 14 . TRBJ2-7 TRBV5-6 TGTGCCAGCAGCGAGGGACTTCCCCCTTACGAGCAGTACTTC CASSEGLPPYEQYF
TRBD2 14 . TRBJ2-2 TRBV20-1 TGCAGTGCTGTCGGACTAGCCGGGACCGGGGAGCTGTTTTTT CSAVGLAGTGELFF
. 14 . TRBJ2-1 TRBV30 TGTGCCTGGAGTGTACGGGACGTAGACAATGAGCAGTTCTTC CAWSVRDVDNEQFF
. 14 . TRBJ1-1 TRBV5-1 TGCGCCAGCAGCCCTTTATGGGCGGACACTGAAGCTTTCTTT CASSPLWADTEAFF
TRBD1 15 once TRBJ2-7 TRBV4-1 TGCGCCAGCAGCCAGGGCCGGGACAGGAACTACGAGCAGTACTTC CASSQGRDRNYEQYF
TRBD2 16 few TRBJ2-7 TRBV9 TGTGCCAGCAGCGTAGACAGCGGGGTGACGCGATACGAGCAGTACTTC CASSVDSGVTRYEQYF